The next 15 T cell receptor beta chains were all read from a single sample in a study of shared clonotypes between healthy human individuals. Clones were sequenced by immunoSEQ multiplex PCR, and TCRdb holds only the in-frame ones, with some missing. Among 2 million to 2.5 million clones listed, 93% were seen once. Specimen: naive CD4+ T cells from PBMCs. This sample's subset: CD45RA+ positively selected. The receptors here all came from a man between 18 and 35 years old in good health. Some clones in this sample may be carry-over from other donors' samples.

This clone occurred once. The CDR3 DNA is TGTGCCATCAGTGAGGACAGGGGAGGAAGGAGGAATGAGCAGTTCTTC. Its translation: CAISEDRGGRRNEQFF. This chain connects TRBV10-3 to TRBJ2-1; 8 bases map to TRBD1. The length of the CDR3 is 16 residues. Unmatched junction bases numbered 10, after V lost 2 bases and J lost 7 bases. Germline V lookup: CDR1 ENHRY, CDR2 SYGVKD.

The rearrangement links TRBV29-1 to TRBJ1-3, with D maybe TRBD1 (5 bases). Germline V CDR1 and CDR2: SQVTM, ANQGSEA. This CDR3 comprises 17 residues. CDR3 loop: CSPLGAHSKNSGNTIYF. CDR3 DNA sequence: TGCAGTCCGTTAGGGGCCCATTCTAAGAACTCTGGAAACACCATATATTTT.

The V call is TRBV10-3, the J call TRBJ2-7, with TRBD1 as a possible D gene (6 bases). CDR1 is ENHRY and CDR2 is SYGVKD in the germline V gene. The CDR3 contains 12 residues. Deletions cut 11 bases from V and 6 bases from J, with 17 bases between. CDR3 sequence: CASSLEGGEQYF. As DNA, the CDR3 is TGTGCCTCCTCTTTAGAAGGGGGCGAGCAGTACTTC.

J is TRBJ1-1 and V is TRBV5-4; a weak D match, TRBD1 (5 bases). The ends were cut back, 0 bases at V and 5 bases at J, with 14 bases in the middle. The CDR3 spans 15 residues. Germline V lookup: CDR1 SGHNT, CDR2 YYREEE (reference sequence). Written as DNA, the CDR3 is TGTGCCAGCAGCTTGGGGCAGCTTGGGGGGACTGAAGCTTTCTTT. Its protein product is CASSLGQLGGTEAFF.

This clone has only one observation. The chain is built from TRBV5-1 and TRBJ2-7; D gene ambiguous. V lost 0 bases and J lost 3, with 10 bases in between. The V gene's germline CDR1 is SGHRS and CDR2 YFSETQ. The CDR3 extends over 14 amino acids. CDR3 DNA: TGCGCCAGCAGCTTGGCCGCTAGATTCTACGAGCAGTACTTC. Translating gives CASSLAARFYEQYF.

The V and J genes are TRBV7-8 and TRBJ2-3; no definite D call. Germline values: CDR1 SGHVS, CDR2 FQNEAQ. The CDR3 sequence is 15 residues long. Trimming pared 5 bases from V and 9 bases from J, leaving 21 bases between. CDR3 protein: CASSRTHSVRLTQYF. The CDR3 nucleotides are TGTGCCAGCAGCCGAACTCACAGTGTAAGGTTGACGCAGTATTTT. Drawing the rest from reference TRBV7-8 and TRBJ2-3, the complete variable domain is GAGVSQSPRYKVAKRGQDVALRCDPISGHVSLFWYQQALGQGPEFLTYFQNEAQLDKSGLPSDRFFAERPEGSVSTLKIQRTQQEDSAVYLCASSRTHSVRLTQYFGPGTRLTVL.

The chain carries TRBV15 and TRBJ2-5; the D gene is possibly TRBD1 (5 bases). V lost 8 bases and J 1 base, leaving 11 bases between the germline ends. Germline CDR1 reads LNHNV; CDR2 reads YYDKDF (reference sequence). This CDR3 is built from 13 residues. CDR3 in amino acids: CATARQIQETQYF. DNA for the CDR3: TGTGCCACCGCGCGACAGATCCAAGAGACCCAGTACTTC.

The chain recombines TRBV5-4 with TRBJ2-1; the match to TRBD2 covers 9 bases. The CDR3 spans 14 residues. Germline assignment: CDR1 SGHNT and CDR2 YYREEE (reference sequence). V lost 5 bases to trimming and J lost 5 bases; unmatched junction nucleotides: 5. The chain's CDR3 is CASSVLAGNNEQFF. Here the CDR3 DNA reads TGTGCCAGCAGTGTTCTAGCGGGGAACAATGAGCAGTTCTTC.

CDR3 DNA: TGTGCCAGCAGTTTGGTTTATCAGCCCCAGCATTTT. Its protein product is CASSLVYQPQHF. This chain links TRBV28 with TRBJ1-5, with D uncertain. From germline, CDR1 is MDHEN and CDR2 SYDVKM. V gave up 3 bases and J gave up 5 bases, with 5 bases separating them. There are 12 residues in the CDR3. Drawing the rest from reference TRBV28 and TRBJ1-5, the complete variable domain is DVKVTQSSRYLVKRTGEKVFLECVQDMDHENMFWYRQDPGLGLRLIYFSYDVKMKEKGDIPEGYSVSREKKERFSLILESASTNQTSMYLCASSLVYQPQHFGDGTRLSIL.

The chain links TRBV10-3 to TRBJ2-7, with D unclear. Between the trimmed V and J ends, which lost 0 bases and 2 bases, there was a span of 11 bases. Germline loops: CDR1 ENHRY, CDR2 SYGVKD. The CDR3 sequence is 15 residues long. The CDR3 reads CAISESRTATYEQYF. The CDR3 DNA reads TGTGCCATCAGTGAGTCGAGGACCGCCACCTACGAGCAGTACTTC.

The CDR3 coding sequence is TGTGCCACTAGGGGAGGGGGAGCGCTAGAAGATACGCAGTATTTT. This gives the protein CATRGGGALEDTQYF. The rearrangement joins TRBV28 to TRBJ2-3; tentative D call: TRBD2 (7 bases). Per the germline V gene, CDR1 is MDHEN and CDR2 is SYDVKM. This CDR3 spans 15 amino acids. V was shortened by 10 bases and J by 5 bases, with 22 bases between the two germline ends.

A remark on this clone: The same CDR3 arises from other DNA sequences in this sample as well. This chain links TRBV7-9 with TRBJ1-1; possibly TRBD1 for D (5 bases). Germline V CDR1 and CDR2: SEHNR, FQNEAQ (reference sequence). The CDR3 has 13 amino acids. V was trimmed by 4 bases and J by 5 bases, leaving 11 bases between them. The CDR3 region is CASSSGGGTEAFF. CDR3 sequence (DNA): TGTGCCAGCAGCTCGGGCGGGGGGACTGAAGCTTTCTTT.

This sequence joins TRBV6-5 and TRBJ2-7, with D perhaps TRBD2 (5 bases). Germline V gene sequence: CDR1 MNHEY, CDR2 SVGAGI. V lost 5 bases and J lost 6, with 17 bases in between. This CDR3 comprises 14 residues. CDR3 amino acids: CASSLTRAPPEQYF. The CDR3 DNA reads as TGTGCCAGCAGTCTTACGAGGGCTCCCCCCGAGCAGTACTTC.

CDR3 amino acids: CASSLVWTSGEQYF. The CDR3 nucleotides read TGTGCCAGCAGCTTAGTCTGGACTAGCGGCGAGCAGTACTTC. The J gene is TRBJ2-7, the V gene TRBV7-2; 10 nucleotides match TRBD2. Germline loops: CDR1 SGHTA, CDR2 FQGNSA. The CDR3 contains 14 residues. Losses at the gene ends were 1 base for V and 6 bases for J; bases not matched to a gene: 3.

The J gene is TRBJ2-1, the V gene TRBV2; 10 bases agree with TRBD2. V lost 1 base, J lost 3 bases, and 6 bases stayed unmatched. Germline V gene data show CDR1 as SNHLY and CDR2 as FYNNEI. The CDR3 runs to 17 residues. DNA of the CDR3: TGTGCCAGCAGTGAAGTGGCTAGCGGGAGACTCTACAATGAGCAGTTCTTC. Amino acids: CASSEVASGRLYNEQFF.